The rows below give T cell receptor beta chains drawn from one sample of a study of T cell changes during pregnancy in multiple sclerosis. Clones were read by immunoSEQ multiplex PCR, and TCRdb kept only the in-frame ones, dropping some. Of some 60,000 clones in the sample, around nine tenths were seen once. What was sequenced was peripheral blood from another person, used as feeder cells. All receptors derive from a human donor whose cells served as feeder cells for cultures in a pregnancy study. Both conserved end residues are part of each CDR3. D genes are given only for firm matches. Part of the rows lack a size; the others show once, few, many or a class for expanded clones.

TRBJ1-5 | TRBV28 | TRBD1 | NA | TGTGCCAGCAGATCGAGACAGGGGAGGAACAATCAGCCCCAGCATTTT | CASRSRQGRNNQPQHF
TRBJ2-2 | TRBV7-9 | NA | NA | TGTGCCAGCAGCTTAGCGGGCGCGGTTACCGGGGAGCTGTTTTTT | CASSLAGAVTGELFF
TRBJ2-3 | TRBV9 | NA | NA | TGTGCCAGCAGCGTAGGCGAAGATACGCAGTATTTT | CASSVGEDTQYF
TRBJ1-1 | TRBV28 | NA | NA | TGTGCCACCAGGGAGAGGCGCCCGAACACTGAAGCTTTCTTT | CATRERRPNTEAFF
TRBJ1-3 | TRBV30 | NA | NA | TGTGCCTGGATCCTGAACTCTGGAAACACCATATATTTT | CAWILNSGNTIYF
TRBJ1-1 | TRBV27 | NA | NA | TGTGCCAGCGAGGATAGGCCAACTGAAGCTTTCTTT | CASEDRPTEAFF
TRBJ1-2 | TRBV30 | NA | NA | TGTGCCTGGAGCACCGCTTATGGCTACACCTTC | CAWSTAYGYTF
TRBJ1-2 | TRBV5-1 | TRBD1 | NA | TGCGCCAGCAGCGCTCGGGACAGGGGGCTTACTGGCTACACCTTC | CASSARDRGLTGYTF
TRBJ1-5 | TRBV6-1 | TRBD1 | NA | TGTGCCAGTGGGACAGGAAGGAGAAATCAGCCCCAGCATTTT | CASGTGRRNQPQHF
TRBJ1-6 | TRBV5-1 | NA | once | TGCGCCAGCAGCCCCGAGGGTAATTCACCCCTCCACTTT | CASSPEGNSPLHF
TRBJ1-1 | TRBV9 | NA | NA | TGTGCCAGCAGCCCCCGACAGGTTACCCCATCCACTGAAGCTTTCTTT | CASSPRQVTPSTEAFF
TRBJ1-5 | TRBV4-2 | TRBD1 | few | TGTGCCAGCAGCCGAGGACAGGATAGCAATCAGCCCCAGCATTTT | CASSRGQDSNQPQHF
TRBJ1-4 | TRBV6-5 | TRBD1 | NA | TGTGCCAGCAGGATTGGGGACAGGGATGAAAAACTGTTTTTT | CASRIGDRDEKLFF
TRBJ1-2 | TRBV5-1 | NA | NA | TGCGCCAGCAGCTATTCCCTTTTAGGGACCTTATATGGCTACACCTTC | CASSYSLLGTLYGYTF
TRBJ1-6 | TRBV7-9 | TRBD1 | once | TGTGCCAGCAGCTTCCGGGACAGGGCTAATTCACCCCTCCACTTT | CASSFRDRANSPLHF
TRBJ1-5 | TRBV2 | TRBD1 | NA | TGTGCCAGCAGTGAGGGCGGGACAGGGGCACAGCCCCAGCATTTT | CASSEGGTGAQPQHF
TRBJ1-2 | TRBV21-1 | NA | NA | TGTGCCAGCATACCCGGGGAAGTCTATGGCTACACCTTC | CASIPGEVYGYTF
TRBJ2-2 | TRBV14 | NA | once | TGTGCCAGCAGCCAACCCAACAGTAATACCGGGGAGCTGTTTTTT | CASSQPNSNTGELFF
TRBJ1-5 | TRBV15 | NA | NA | TGTGCCACCAGCAGAGATTGGCAGCCCCAGCATTTT | CATSRDWQPQHF
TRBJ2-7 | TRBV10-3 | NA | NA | TGTGCCATCAGTTTAGGGACGGATTCCTACGAGCAGTACTTC | CAISLGTDSYEQYF
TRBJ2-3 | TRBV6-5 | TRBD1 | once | TGTGCCAGCAGTTACTCTGGGACAGGGGCACGAGATACGCAGTATTTT | CASSYSGTGARDTQYF
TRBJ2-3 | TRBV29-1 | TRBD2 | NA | TGCAGCGTTGCCTCAACCGGGACTAGCGGCACAGATACGCAGTATTTT | CSVASTGTSGTDTQYF
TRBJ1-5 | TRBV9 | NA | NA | TGTGCCAGCAGCCCCAGGGGTGTAAGTCAGCCCCAGCATTTT | CASSPRGVSQPQHF
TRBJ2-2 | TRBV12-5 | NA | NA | TGTGCTAGTGGTTTGGTGCAGGGCGACACCGGGGAGCTGTTTTTT | CASGLVQGDTGELFF
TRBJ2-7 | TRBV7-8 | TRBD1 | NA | TGTGCCAGCAGCTTATGGACAGGGAAGCGCGAGCAGTACTTC | CASSLWTGKREQYF
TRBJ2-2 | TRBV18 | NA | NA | TGTGCCAGCTCACCACCGGGCCGCACCGGGGAGCTGTTTTTT | CASSPPGRTGELFF
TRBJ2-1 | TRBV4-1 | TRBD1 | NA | TGCGCCAGCAGCCAGAGACAGGGGACGGGTGAGCAGTTCTTC | CASSQRQGTGEQFF
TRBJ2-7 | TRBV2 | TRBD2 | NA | TGTGCCAGCACCTGGGACTACACCTACGAGCAGTACTTC | CASTWDYTYEQYF
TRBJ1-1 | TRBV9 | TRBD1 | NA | TGTGCCAGCAGCGAACGAGCCCATGCAGGGGGTACTGAAGCTTTCTTT | CASSERAHAGGTEAFF
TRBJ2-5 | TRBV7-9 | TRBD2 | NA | TGTGCCAGCAGCCGTAGCGGGAGTGAACGAGAGACCCAGTACTTC | CASSRSGSERETQYF
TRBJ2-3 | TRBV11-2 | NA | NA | TGTGCCAGCAGCTCCGGAGGGTGGGAGGTGAGGACAGATACGCAGTATTTT | CASSSGGWEVRTDTQYF
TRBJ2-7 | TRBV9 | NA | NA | TGTGCCAGCAGCGTAGAAGGTAGCCCCTACGAGCAGTACTTC | CASSVEGSPYEQYF